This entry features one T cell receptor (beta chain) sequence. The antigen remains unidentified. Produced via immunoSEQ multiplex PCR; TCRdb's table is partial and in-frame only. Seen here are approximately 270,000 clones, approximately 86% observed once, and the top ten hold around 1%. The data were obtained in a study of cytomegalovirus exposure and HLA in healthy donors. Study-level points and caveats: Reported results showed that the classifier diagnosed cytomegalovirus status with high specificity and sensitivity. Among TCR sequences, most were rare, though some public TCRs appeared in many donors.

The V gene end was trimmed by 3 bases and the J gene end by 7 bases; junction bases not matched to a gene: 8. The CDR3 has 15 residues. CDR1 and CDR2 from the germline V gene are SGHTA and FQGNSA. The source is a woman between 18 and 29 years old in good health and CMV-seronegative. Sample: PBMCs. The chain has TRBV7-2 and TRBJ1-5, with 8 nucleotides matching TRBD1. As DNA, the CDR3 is TGTGCCAGCAGCTTCAGGACAGGGCAGGAGCAGCCCCAGCATTTT. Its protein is CASSFRTGQEQPQHF.